One T cell receptor (beta chain) is described in this entry. This specimen comes from a study of shared clonotypes between healthy human individuals. The data were produced by immunoSEQ multiplex PCR, yet TCRdb's version contains in-frame clones alone and is incomplete. This sample has some 550,000 clones, with approximately 97% found just once. The TCR sequence derives from a woman in her 30s in good health. Sequences were obtained from naive CD4+ T cells sorted from blood. The subset denotes: CD45RA+ positively selected.

As DNA, the CDR3 is TGTGCCAGCACCAGGGGCACCGGGGAGCTGTTTTTT. Protein sequence: CASTRGTGELFF. This chain connects TRBV28 to TRBJ2-2, with D perhaps matching TRBD1 (6 bases). V lost 7 bases to trimming and J lost 4 bases, with 7 bases between them. Germline V gene sequence: CDR1 MDHEN, CDR2 SYDVKM. The CDR3 has 12 residues.